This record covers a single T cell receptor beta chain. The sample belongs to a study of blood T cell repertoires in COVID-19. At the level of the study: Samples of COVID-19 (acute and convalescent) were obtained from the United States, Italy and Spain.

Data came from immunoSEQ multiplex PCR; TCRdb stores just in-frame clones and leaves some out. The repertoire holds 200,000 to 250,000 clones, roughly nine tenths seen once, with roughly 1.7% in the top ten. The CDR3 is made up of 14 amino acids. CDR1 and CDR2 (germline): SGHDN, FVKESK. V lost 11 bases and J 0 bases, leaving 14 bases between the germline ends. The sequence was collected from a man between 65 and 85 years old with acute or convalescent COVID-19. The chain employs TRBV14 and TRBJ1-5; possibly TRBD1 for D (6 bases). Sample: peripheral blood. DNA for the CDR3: TGTGCCTCGACAGGAGACCTTAGCAATCAGCCCCAGCATTTT. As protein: CASTGDLSNQPQHF.